By share, the clone carrying this T cell receptor (beta chain) counts as hyperexpanded. The sorted Tregs were CD4+CD25+CD127-/low cells. Amplification of TRBV12-4/TRBJ1-2 clonotypes used adaptor-ligated barcode primers. TCRdb re-derived calls from the multiplex PCR reads in MiXCR, one entry per CDR3 protein. The sample carries about 420 distinct CDR3 sequences, approximately 29% recorded once. Trimming pared 6 bases from V and 6 bases from J, leaving 8 bases between. This CDR3 spans 11 amino acids. The genes are TRBV12-3 or TRBV12-4 and TRBJ1-2; D might be TRBD1 (6 bases). The specimen sequenced was tumor-infiltrating Tregs sorted from the breast tumor. The sequence was collected from a female donor with breast cancer. The CDR3 spells CASSRGHGYTF. In DNA form, the CDR3 reads TGTGCCAGCAGCAGGGGACATGGCTACACCTTC.